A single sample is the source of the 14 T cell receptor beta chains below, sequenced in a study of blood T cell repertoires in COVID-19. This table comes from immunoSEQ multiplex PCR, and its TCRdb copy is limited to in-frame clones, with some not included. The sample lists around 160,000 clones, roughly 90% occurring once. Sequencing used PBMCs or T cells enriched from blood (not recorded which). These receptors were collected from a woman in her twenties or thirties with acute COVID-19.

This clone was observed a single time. The CDR3 loop reads CASSYSFGTDYEQYF. In nucleotides, the CDR3 is TGTGCCAGCAGTTACTCGTTTGGGACAGACTACGAGCAGTACTTC. The chain couples TRBV6-5 to TRBJ2-7, with TRBD1 matching 7 bases. The germline V gene encodes CDR1 MNHEY and CDR2 SVGAGI. After removal of 0 bases from V and 3 bases from J, the junction contained 5 bases not matched to a gene. The CDR3 is 15 amino acids.

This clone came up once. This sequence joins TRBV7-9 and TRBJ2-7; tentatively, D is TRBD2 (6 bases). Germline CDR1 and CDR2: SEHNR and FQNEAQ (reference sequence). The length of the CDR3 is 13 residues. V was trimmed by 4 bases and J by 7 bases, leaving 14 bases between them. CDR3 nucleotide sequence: TGTGCCAGCAGCTCTCAGGAGGGTGTTGAGCAGTACTTC. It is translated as CASSSQEGVEQYF.

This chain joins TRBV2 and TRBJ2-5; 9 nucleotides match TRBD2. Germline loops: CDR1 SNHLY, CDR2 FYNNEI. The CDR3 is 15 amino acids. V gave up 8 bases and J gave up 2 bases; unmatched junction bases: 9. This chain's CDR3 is CASSKVLAGQETQYF. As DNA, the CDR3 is TGTGCCAGCTCTAAAGTACTAGCGGGTCAAGAGACCCAGTACTTC.

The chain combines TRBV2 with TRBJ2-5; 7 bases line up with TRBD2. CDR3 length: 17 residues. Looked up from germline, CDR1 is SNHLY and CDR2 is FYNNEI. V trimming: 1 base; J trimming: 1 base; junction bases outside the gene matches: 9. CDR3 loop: CASSEVSSGDFQETQYF. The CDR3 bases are TGTGCCAGCAGTGAAGTATCTAGCGGTGACTTCCAAGAGACCCAGTACTTC.

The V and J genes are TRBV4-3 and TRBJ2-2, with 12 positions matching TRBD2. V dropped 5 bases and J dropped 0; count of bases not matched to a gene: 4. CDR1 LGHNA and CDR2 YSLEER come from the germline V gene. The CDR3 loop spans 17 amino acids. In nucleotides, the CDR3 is TGCGCCAGCAGCACCCGGACTAGCGGGACGAACACCGGGGAGCTGTTTTTT. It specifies CASSTRTSGTNTGELFF.

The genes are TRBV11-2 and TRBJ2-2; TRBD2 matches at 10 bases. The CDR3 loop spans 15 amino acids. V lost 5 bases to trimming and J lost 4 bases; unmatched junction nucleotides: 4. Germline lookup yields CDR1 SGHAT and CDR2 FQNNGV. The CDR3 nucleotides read TGTGCCAGCAGCGAAGGACTAGCGGCCACCGGGGAGCTGTTTTTT. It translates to CASSEGLAATGELFF.

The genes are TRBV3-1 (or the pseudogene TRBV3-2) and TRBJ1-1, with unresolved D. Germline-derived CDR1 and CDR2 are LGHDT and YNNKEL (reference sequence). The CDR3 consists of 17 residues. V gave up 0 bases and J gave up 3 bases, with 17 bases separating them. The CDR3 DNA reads TGTGCCAGCAGCCAAGAAAGTAACCTTATCGGGGACACTGAAGCTTTCTTT. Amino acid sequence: CASSQESNLIGDTEAFF.

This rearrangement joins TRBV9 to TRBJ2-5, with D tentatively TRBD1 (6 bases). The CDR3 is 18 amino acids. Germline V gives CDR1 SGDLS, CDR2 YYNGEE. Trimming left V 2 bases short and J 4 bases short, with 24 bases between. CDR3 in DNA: TGTGCCAGCAGCGTTCGGTCCCCGCAATCAATAGGGGGAGAGACCCAGTACTTC. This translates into CASSVRSPQSIGGETQYF.

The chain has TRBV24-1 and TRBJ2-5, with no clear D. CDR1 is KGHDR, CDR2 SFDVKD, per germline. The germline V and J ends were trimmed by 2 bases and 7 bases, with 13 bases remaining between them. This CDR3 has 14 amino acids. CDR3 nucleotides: TGTGCCACCAGTGATTCTTTTACCGGTCGGACCCAGTACTTC. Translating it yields CATSDSFTGRTQYF.

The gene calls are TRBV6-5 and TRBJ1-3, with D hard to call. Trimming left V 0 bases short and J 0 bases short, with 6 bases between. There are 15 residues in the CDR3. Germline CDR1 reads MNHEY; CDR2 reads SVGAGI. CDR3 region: CASSYSSHSGNTIYF. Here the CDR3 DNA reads TGTGCCAGCAGTTACTCGAGCCACTCTGGAAACACCATATATTTT.

The CDR3 region is CASSRRLAGGPDTQYF. The CDR3, as DNA: TGCGCCAGCAGCCGAAGACTAGCGGGGGGACCAGATACGCAGTATTTT. The rearrangement links TRBV4-3 to TRBJ2-3; 13 bases fit TRBD2. Germline V gives CDR1 LGHNA, CDR2 YSLEER. V lost 4 bases and J lost 4; bases outside the gene matches: 5. This CDR3 comprises 16 residues.

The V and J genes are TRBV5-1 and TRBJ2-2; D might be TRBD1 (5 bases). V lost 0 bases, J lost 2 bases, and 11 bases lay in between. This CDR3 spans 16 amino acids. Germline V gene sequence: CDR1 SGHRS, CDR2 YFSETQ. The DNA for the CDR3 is TGCGCCAGCAGCTTGGGGGGCCCCCGAAACACCGGGGAGCTGTTTTTT. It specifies CASSLGGPRNTGELFF.

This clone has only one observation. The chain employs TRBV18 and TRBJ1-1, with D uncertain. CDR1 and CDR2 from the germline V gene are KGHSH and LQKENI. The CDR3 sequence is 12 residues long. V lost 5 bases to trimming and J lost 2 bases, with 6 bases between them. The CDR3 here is CASSVYNTEAFF. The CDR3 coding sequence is TGTGCCAGCTCAGTTTATAACACTGAAGCTTTCTTT.

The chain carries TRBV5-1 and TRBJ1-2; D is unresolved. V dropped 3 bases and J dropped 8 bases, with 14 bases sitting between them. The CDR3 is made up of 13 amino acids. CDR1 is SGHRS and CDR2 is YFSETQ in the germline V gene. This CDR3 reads CASSSGEPGGYTF. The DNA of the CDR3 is TGCGCCAGCAGCTCAGGAGAACCGGGGGGCTACACCTTC.